This T cell receptor (beta chain) originates from a study of beta chain features in type 1 diabetes. Trimming left V 7 bases short and J 7 bases short, with 13 bases between. This CDR3 is 12 amino acids long. Germline CDR1 WSHSY, CDR2 SAAADI. Investigators reverse transcribed all isolated RNA, so they sequenced expressed TCRB transcripts. TCRdb keeps only in-frame clones here, not all; method: immunoSEQ multiplex PCR. The data show under 850,000 clones, 13% seen once. The study, taken as a whole, reports: In every one of the four CD4+ subsets, TCRB CDR3s were moderately but significantly shorter in Type 1 diabetes patients.

This clone was recorded a few times. Its antigen is still unknown. The rearrangement links TRBV10-2 to TRBJ1-1; possible D gene TRBD1, 5 bases. The sequenced sample was naive CD4+ T cells from blood. The source of this sequence is a man aged 18 to 30 with type 1 diabetes. The CDR3 protein is CASIQGAGEAFF. The CDR3 DNA is TGCGCCAGCATCCAGGGCGCGGGTGAAGCTTTCTTT.